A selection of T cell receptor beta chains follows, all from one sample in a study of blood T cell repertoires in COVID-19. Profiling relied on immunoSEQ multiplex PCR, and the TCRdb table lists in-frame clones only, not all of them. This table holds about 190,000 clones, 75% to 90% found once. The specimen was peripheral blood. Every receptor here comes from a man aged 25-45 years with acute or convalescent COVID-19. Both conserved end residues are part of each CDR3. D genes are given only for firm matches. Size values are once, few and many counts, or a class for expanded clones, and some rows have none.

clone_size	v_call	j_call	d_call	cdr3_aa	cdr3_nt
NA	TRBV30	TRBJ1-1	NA	CAWSAQKGVNTEAFF	TGTGCCTGGAGCGCCCAAAAAGGGGTGAACACTGAAGCTTTCTTT
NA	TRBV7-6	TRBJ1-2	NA	CASSLQGLDGYTF	TGTGCCAGCAGCTTACAGGGGTTGGATGGCTACACCTTC
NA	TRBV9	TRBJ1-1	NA	CASSIGRVTEAFF	TGTGCCAGCAGCATAGGGAGGGTGACTGAAGCTTTCTTT
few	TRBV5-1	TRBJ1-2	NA	CASSKDSQYGYTF	TGCGCCAGCAGCAAGGACAGCCAGTATGGCTACACCTTC
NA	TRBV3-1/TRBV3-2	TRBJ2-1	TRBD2	CASLGTSGYNEQFF	TGTGCCAGCCTTGGGACTAGCGGATACAATGAGCAGTTCTTC
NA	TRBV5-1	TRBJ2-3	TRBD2	CASMRETTDTQYF	TGCGCCAGCATGCGGGAGACGACAGATACGCAGTATTTT
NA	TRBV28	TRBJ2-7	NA	CASSLPNPYEQYF	TGTGCCAGCAGTTTGCCTAACCCCTACGAGCAGTACTTC
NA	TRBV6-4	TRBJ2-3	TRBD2	CASSDSGGGADTQYF	TGTGCCAGCAGTGACTCTGGCGGGGGAGCCGATACGCAGTATTTT
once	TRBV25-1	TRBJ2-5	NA	CASRARWGGRMRETQYF	TGTGCCAGCAGGGCCCGATGGGGGGGGCGGATGAGGGAGACCCAGTACTTC
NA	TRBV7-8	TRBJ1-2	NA	CASKNLNKEATFGYTF	TGTGCCAGCAAAAACCTGAACAAGGAGGCTACGTTTGGCTACACCTTC
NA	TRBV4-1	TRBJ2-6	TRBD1	CASSQGQGTSGANVLTF	TGCGCCAGCAGCCAAGGACAGGGAACCTCCGGGGCCAACGTCCTGACTTTC
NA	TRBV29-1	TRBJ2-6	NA	CSVEGSGTSGANVLTF	TGCAGCGTTGAAGGGTCAGGCACCTCTGGGGCCAACGTCCTGACTTTC
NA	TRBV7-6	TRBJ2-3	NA	CASSLRRGTSTDTQYF	TGTGCCAGCAGCTTACGGCGGGGCACTAGCACAGATACGCAGTATTTT
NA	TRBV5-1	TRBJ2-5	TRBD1	CASRPGTGKETQYF	TGCGCCAGCAGGCCCGGGACAGGGAAAGAGACCCAGTACTTC
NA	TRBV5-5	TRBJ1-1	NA	CASSRIGVGGNTEAFF	TGTGCCAGCAGCCGAATTGGCGTAGGGGGGAACACTGAAGCTTTCTTT
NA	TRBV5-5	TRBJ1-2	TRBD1	CASSSTGTESYGYTF	TGTGCCAGCAGCTCAACCGGGACAGAATCTTATGGCTACACCTTC
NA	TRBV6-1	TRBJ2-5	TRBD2	CASSEPGLQETQYF	TGTGCCAGCAGTGAGCCGGGACTACAAGAGACCCAGTACTTC
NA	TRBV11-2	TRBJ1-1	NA	CASSLSEGTATEAFF	TGTGCCAGCAGCTTATCCGAGGGTACCGCCACTGAAGCTTTCTTT